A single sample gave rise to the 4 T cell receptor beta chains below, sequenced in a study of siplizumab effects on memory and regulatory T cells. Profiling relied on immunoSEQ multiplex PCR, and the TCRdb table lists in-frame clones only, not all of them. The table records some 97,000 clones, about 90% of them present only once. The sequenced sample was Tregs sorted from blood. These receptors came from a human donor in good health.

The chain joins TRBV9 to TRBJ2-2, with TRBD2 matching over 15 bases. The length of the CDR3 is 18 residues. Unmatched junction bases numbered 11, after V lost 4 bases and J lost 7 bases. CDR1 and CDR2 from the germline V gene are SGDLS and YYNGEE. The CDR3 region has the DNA TGTGCCAGCAGCTTTGCTCCGGGACTAGCGGGAGGAGGCGGGGAGCTGTTTTTT. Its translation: CASSFAPGLAGGGGELFF.

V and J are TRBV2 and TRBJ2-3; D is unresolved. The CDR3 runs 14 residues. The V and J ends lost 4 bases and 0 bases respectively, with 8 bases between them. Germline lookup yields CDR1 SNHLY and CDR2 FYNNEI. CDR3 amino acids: CASSAGVSTDTQYF. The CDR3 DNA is TGTGCCAGCAGTGCTGGGGTTAGCACAGATACGCAGTATTTT.

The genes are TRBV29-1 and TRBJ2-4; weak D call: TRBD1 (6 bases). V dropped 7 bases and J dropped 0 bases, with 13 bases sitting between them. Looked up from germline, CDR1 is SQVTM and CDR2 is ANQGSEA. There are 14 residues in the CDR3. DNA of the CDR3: TGCAGCGCCCGGACAGCACTAGCCAAAAACATTCAGTACTTC. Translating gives CSARTALAKNIQYF.

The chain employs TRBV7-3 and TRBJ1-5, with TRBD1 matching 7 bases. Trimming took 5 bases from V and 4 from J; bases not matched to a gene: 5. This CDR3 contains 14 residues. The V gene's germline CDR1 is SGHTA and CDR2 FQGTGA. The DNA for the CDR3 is TGTGCCAGCAGCCAAAACAGGGGAAATCAGCCCCAGCATTTT. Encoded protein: CASSQNRGNQPQHF.